One sample yielded the 5 T cell receptor beta chains listed below, sequenced in a study of beta chain features in type 1 diabetes. As every portion of the isolated RNA was reverse transcribed, the sequencing read expressed TCRB transcripts. Here immunoSEQ multiplex PCR was the method, and the copy in TCRdb shows in-frame clones only, minus some. Here the sample spans 350,000 or so clones, about 20% being singletons. Sequencing was carried out using naive CD4+ T cells from blood. The receptors here all came from a young woman in good health.

This clone was observed a handful of times. The chain is built from TRBV5-4 and TRBJ1-2; D not resolved. The germline CDR1 and CDR2 sequences are SGHNT and YYREEE (reference sequence). CDR3 length equals 13 residues. V gave up 4 bases and J gave up 6 bases, with 13 bases separating them. The CDR3 nucleotides read TGTGCCAGCAGCCTTCCCATGAGGGATGGCTACACCTTC. It is translated as CASSLPMRDGYTF.

The sample holds one count of this clone. CDR3 sequence: CATGEGYNYGYTF. The CDR3 DNA sequence: TGTGCCACCGGGGAGGGTTACAACTATGGCTACACCTTC. V usage is TRBV19 and J usage is TRBJ1-2; no clear D. Trimming took 10 bases from V and 2 from J, leaving 14 bases between them. Germline CDR1 is LNHDA and CDR2 is SQIVND (reference sequence). This CDR3 contains 13 residues. The full variable domain, in which reference TRBV19 and TRBJ1-2 provide the parts outside the CDR3, is DGGITQSPKYLFRKEGQNVTLSCEQNLNHDAMYWYRQDPGQGLRLIYYSQIVNDFQKGDIAEGYSVSREKKESFPLTVTSAQKNPTAFYLCATGEGYNYGYTFGSGTRLTVV.

This clone was seen a few times. The rearrangement joins TRBV4-1 to TRBJ1-5; D is unresolved. The germline CDR1 and CDR2 sequences are MGHRA and YSYEKL. This CDR3 spans 15 amino acids. Trimming took off 2 bases at V and 0 bases at J, with 8 bases between the two ends. CDR3 coding DNA: TGCGCCAGCAGCCAACTCGGTCTTAGCAATCAGCCCCAGCATTTT. Protein sequence: CASSQLGLSNQPQHF.

The chain joins TRBV19 to TRBJ2-3; 7 bases match TRBD1. V lost 5 bases to trimming and J lost 3 bases; unmatched junction nucleotides: 5. This CDR3 has 14 amino acids. Germline V gives CDR1 LNHDA, CDR2 SQIVND (reference sequence). In nucleotides, the CDR3 is TGTGCCAGTAGTGAGGACAGGAGGACAGATACGCAGTATTTT. This codes for CASSEDRRTDTQYF.

The table lists this clone with a few counts. V gene TRBV7-2 combines with J gene TRBJ2-7, with D hard to call. Trimming left V 3 bases short and J 7 bases short, with 13 bases between. The CDR3 loop spans 13 amino acids. Per germline, CDR1 SGHTA and CDR2 FQGNSA. The CDR3 sequence: CASSFPVVREQYF. The DNA of the CDR3 is TGTGCCAGCAGCTTCCCCGTAGTGAGGGAGCAGTACTTC.